The sequence of this T cell receptor (beta chain) was determined in a study of T cells in Graves' hyperthyroidism and ophthalmopathy. Looking at the study overall: Upon initial diagnosis and before any treatment, peripheral blood was collected.

From RNA transcripts, TCR beta CDR3 regions were amplified. The study used the HTBI primer set for a first-round RT-PCR of the TCR CDR3. Using its own MiXCR run on the multiplex PCR reads, TCRdb lists one record per CDR3 protein. The data contain some 690,000 distinct CDR3 sequences, around 15% of them seen just once; the ten biggest clones take up roughly 15%. Each patient was aged 18 to 65 and had newly diagnosed hyperthyroidism of under 2 months' duration. This TCR was sampled from a man in his fifties with Graves' hyperthyroidism. The sample comprised blood.

CDR3 amino acids: CASSDRTVSGNTIYF. CDR3 bases: TGTGCCAGCAGTGATCGGACAGTCTCTGGAAACACCATATATTTT. V usage is TRBV25-1 and J usage is TRBJ1-3, with a tentative D call TRBD1 (6 bases). In germline, CDR1 is MGHDK, CDR2 SYGVNS. Trimming pared 3 bases from V and 0 bases from J, leaving 9 bases between. The CDR3 has 15 residues.